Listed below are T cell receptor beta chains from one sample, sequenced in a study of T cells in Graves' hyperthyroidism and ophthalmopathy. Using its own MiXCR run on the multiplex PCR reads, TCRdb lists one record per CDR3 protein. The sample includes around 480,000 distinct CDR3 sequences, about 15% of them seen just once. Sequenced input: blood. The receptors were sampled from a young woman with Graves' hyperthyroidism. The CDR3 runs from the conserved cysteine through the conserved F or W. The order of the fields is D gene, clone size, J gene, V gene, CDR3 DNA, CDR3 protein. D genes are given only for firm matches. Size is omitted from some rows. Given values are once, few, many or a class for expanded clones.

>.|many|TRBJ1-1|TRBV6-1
TGTGCCAGCATCCCAGACACATTCACTGAAGCTTTCTTT
CASIPDTFTEAFF
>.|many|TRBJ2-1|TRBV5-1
TGCGCCAGCAGCTTGTCAGGGAGCGCCCTTAGGGGGGAGCAGTTCTTC
CASSLSGSALRGEQFF
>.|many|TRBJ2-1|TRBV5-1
TGCGCCAGCAGCTCTCAGGGCGGCATCAATGAGCAGTTCTTC
CASSSQGGINEQFF
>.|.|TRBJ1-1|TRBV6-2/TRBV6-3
TGTGCCAGCAACACCGGGACTTACACTGAAGCTTTCTTT
CASNTGTYTEAFF
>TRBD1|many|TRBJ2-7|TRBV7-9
TGTGCCAGCAGCTGGCCAGGGGGCTCGGGCTACGAGCAGTACTTC
CASSWPGGSGYEQYF
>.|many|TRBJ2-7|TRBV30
TGTGCCTGGAGTGTACGCGGGCACCAGTTCTACTACGAGCAGTACTTC
CAWSVRGHQFYYEQYF
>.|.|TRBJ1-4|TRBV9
TGTGCCAGCAGCGTAGCCGGGACGGCGGATGAAAAACTGTTTTTT
CASSVAGTADEKLFF
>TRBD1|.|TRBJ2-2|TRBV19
TGTGCCAGTAGTATAGAAAGGCAGGGGGCCGGGGAGCTGTTTTTT
CASSIERQGAGELFF
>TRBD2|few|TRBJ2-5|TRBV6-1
TGTGCCAGCAGTCCCGGACTAGCGGGAGATGAGACCCAGTACTTC
CASSPGLAGDETQYF
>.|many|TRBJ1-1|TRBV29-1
TGCAGCGCACACCCACAGATGAACACTGAAGCTTTCTTT
CSAHPQMNTEAFF
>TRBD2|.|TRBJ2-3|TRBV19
TGTGCCAGTAGTACAGCGGGAGGGGGAGATACGCAGTATTTT
CASSTAGGGDTQYF
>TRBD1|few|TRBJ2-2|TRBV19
TGTGCCAGTAGTTTCAGGTGGGGACAGGGGGACACCGGGGAGCTGTTTTTT
CASSFRWGQGDTGELFF
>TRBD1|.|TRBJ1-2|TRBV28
TGTGCCAGCACCATGGGACAGGGGGGCCCGGGTACCTTC
CASTMGQGGPGTF
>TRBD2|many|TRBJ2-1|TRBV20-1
TGCAGTGCTAGAGAGGATAGCGGGATTGGCAATGAGCAGTTCTTC
CSAREDSGIGNEQFF
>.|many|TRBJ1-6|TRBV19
TGTGCCAGTAGTACGGGCCGTGACGGTGTACCCCTCCACTTT
CASSTGRDGVPLHF
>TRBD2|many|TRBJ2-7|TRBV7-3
TGTGCCAGCAGCCCTCGGACTAGCGGGGCCTCCTACGAGCAGTACTTC
CASSPRTSGASYEQYF
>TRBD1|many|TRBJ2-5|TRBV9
TGTGCCAGCAGCGGGACAGGGGGCATGGAGACCCAGTACTTC
CASSGTGGMETQYF